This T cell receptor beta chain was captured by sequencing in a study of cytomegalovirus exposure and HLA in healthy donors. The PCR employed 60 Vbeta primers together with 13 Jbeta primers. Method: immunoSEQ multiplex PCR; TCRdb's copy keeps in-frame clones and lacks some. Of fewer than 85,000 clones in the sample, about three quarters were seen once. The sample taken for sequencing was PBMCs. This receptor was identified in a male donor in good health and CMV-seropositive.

CDR3 residues: CAWSGDTYEQYF. The CDR3 DNA is TGTGCCTGGAGTGGAGACACCTACGAGCAGTACTTC. The V and J genes are TRBV30 and TRBJ2-7; D is ambiguous. There are 12 residues in the CDR3. V lost 1 base and J 2 bases, leaving 6 bases between the germline ends. Germline CDR1 and CDR2: GTSNPN and SVGIG (reference sequence).